This TCR beta chain was captured by sequencing in a study of PD-L1 blockade in urothelial cancer. Germline assignment: CDR1 MDHEN and CDR2 SYDVKM. V was trimmed by 6 bases and J by 4 bases, leaving 18 bases between them. The CDR3 sequence is 15 residues long. Sequencing was performed with immunoSEQ multiplex PCR; in TCRdb, only in-frame clones are kept and a portion is missing. Of about 82,000 clones in the sample, 90% are singletons; the top ten hold approximately 9%. The input for sequencing was PBMCs, taken around atezolizumab (anti-PD-L1) treatment. The J gene is TRBJ2-5, the V gene TRBV28; tentatively, D is TRBD2 (6 bases). The receptor was derived from a man aged 60-69 years with urothelial cancer. CDR3: CASSPPGSAGETQYF. CDR3 sequence (DNA): TGTGCCAGCAGCCCTCCCGGGTCAGCGGGAGAGACCCAGTACTTC. The variable domain in full, with the rest retrieved from reference TRBV28 and TRBJ2-5, is DVKVTQSSRYLVKRTGEKVFLECVQDMDHENMFWYRQDPGLGLRLIYFSYDVKMKEKGDIPEGYSVSREKKERFSLILESASTNQTSMYLCASSPPGSAGETQYFGPGTRLLVL.